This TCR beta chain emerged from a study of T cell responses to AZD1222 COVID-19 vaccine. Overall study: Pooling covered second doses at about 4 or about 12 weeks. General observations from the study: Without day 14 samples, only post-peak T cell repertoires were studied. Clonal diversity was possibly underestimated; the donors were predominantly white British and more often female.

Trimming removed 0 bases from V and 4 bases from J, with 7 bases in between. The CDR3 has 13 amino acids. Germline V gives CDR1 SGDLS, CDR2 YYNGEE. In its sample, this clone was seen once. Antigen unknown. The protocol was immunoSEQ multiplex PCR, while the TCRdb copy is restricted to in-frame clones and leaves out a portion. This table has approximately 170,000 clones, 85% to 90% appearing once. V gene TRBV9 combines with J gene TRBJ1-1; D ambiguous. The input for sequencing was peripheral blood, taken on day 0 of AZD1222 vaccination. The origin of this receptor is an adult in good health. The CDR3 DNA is TGTGCCAGCAGCGTAGGAGGGTCCACTGAAGCTTTCTTT. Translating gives CASSVGGSTEAFF.